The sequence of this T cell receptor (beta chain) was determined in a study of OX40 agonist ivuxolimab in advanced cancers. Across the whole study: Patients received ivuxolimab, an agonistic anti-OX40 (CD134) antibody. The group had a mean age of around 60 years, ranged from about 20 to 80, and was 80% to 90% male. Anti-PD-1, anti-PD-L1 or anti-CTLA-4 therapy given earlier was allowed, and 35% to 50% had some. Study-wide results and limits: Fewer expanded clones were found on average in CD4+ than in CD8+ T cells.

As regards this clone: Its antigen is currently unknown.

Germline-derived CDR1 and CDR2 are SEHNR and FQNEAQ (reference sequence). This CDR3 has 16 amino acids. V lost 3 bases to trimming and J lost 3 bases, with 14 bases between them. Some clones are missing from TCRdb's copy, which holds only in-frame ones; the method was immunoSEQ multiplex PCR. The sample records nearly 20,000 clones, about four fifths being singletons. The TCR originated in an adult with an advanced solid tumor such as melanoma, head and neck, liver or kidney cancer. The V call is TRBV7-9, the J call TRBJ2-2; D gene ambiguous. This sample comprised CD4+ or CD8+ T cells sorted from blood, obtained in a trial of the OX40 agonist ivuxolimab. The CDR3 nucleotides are TGTGCCAGCAGCTTCCAGGTGAACTGGGACACCGGGGAGCTGTTTTTT. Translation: CASSFQVNWDTGELFF.